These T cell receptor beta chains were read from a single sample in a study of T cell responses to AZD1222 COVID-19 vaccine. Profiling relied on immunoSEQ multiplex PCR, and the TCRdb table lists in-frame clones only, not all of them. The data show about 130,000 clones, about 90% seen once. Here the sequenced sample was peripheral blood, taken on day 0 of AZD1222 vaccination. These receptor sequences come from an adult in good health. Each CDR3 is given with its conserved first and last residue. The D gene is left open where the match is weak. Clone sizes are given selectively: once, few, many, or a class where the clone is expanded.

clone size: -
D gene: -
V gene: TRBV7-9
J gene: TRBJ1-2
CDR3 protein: CASSHSSGAPYIYGYTF
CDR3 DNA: TGTGCCAGCAGCCATTCATCCGGGGCCCCATACATCTATGGCTACACCTTC

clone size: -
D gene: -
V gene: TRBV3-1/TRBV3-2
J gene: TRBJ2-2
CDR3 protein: CASSQWGNTGELFF
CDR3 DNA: TGTGCCAGCAGCCAATGGGGGAACACCGGGGAGCTGTTTTTT

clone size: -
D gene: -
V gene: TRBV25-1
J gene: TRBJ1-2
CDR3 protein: CASSAPQRHGGSYGYTF
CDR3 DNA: TGTGCCAGCAGCGCCCCTCAGAGACACGGGGGCTCCTATGGCTACACCTTC

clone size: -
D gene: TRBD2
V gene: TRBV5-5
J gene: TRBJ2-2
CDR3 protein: CASSLLAGVNTGELFF
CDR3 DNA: TGTGCCAGCAGCTTGCTAGCGGGAGTCAACACCGGGGAGCTGTTTTTT

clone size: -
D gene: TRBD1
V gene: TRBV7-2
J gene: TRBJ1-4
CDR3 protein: CASSLPQTRQGTTNEKLFF
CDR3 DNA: TGTGCCAGCAGCTTACCCCAAACTAGACAGGGGACAACTAATGAAAAACTGTTTTTT

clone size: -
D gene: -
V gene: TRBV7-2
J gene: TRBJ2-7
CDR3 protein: CASSLRGGRYEQYF
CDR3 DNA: TGTGCCAGCAGCTTAAGGGGGGGCCGGTACGAGCAGTACTTC

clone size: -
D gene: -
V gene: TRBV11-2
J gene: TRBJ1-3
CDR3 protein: CASSQGGHTIYF
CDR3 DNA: TGTGCCAGCAGTCAAGGAGGACACACCATATATTTT

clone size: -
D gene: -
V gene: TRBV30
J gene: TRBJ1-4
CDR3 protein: CAWSREISGDEKLFF
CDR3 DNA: TGTGCCTGGAGCCGCGAAATTAGTGGGGATGAAAAACTGTTTTTT

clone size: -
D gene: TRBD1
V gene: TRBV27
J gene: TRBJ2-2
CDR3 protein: CASSLTRDRATGELFF
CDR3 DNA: TGTGCCAGCAGTTTGACAAGGGACAGGGCGACCGGGGAGCTGTTTTTT

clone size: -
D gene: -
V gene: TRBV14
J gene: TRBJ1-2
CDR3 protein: CASSQTNSPGGYTF
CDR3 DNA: TGTGCCAGCAGCCAAACGAACAGCCCAGGGGGCTACACCTTC

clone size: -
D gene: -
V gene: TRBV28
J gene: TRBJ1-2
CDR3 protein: CASVQGGGYTF
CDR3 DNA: TGTGCCAGCGTACAGGGCGGAGGCTACACCTTC

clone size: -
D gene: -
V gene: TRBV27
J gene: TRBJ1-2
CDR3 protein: CASSFRGGVGYTF
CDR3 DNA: TGTGCCAGCAGTTTTAGGGGAGGGGTCGGCTACACCTTC

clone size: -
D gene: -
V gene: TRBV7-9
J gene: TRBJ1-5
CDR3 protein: CASSYSSSPRGNQPQHF
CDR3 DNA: TGTGCCAGCAGCTATTCCTCCAGCCCTCGGGGCAATCAGCCCCAGCATTTT

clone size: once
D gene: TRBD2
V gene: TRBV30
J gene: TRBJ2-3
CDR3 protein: CAWGLAGGTADTQYF
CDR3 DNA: TGTGCCTGGGGCCTAGCGGGAGGGACGGCAGATACGCAGTATTTT

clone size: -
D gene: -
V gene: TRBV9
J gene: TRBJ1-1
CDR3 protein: CASSVLRNTEAFF
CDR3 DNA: TGTGCCAGCAGCGTACTCAGAAACACTGAAGCTTTCTTT

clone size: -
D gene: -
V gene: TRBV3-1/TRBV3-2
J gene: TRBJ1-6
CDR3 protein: CASRRGDSPLHF
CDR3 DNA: TGTGCCAGCAGAAGGGGGGATTCACCCCTCCACTTT

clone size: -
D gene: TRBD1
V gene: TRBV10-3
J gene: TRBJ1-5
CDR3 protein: CAISRDRENQPQHF
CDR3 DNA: TGTGCCATCAGCCGAGACAGGGAGAATCAGCCCCAGCATTTT

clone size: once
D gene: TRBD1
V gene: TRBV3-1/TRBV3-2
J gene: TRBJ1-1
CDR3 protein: CASSSGTGVYFFF
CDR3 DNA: TGTGCCAGCAGCTCCGGGACAGGGGTATATTTTTTCTTT

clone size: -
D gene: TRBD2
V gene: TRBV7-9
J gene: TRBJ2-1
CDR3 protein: CASSLSLAGQQQFF
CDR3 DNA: TGTGCCAGCAGCTTAAGTCTAGCGGGGCAGCAGCAGTTCTTC

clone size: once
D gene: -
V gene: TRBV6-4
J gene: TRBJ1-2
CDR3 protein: CASRGSYGYTF
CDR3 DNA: TGTGCCAGCAGGGGGTCCTATGGCTACACCTTC

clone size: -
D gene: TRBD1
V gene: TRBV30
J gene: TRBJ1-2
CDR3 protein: CAWSRQGPSGYTF
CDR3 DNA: TGTGCCTGGAGCAGACAGGGTCCTTCTGGCTACACCTTC

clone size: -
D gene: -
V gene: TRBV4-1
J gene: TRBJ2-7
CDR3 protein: CASSQERRREQYF
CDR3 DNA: TGCGCCAGCAGCCAAGAGAGGAGGAGGGAGCAGTACTTC

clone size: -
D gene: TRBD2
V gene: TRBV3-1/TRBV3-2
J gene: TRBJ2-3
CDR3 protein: CASSPFMPTISGGGTDTQYF
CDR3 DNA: TGTGCCAGCAGCCCATTCATGCCGACAATATCGGGGGGGGGCACAGATACGCAGTATTTT

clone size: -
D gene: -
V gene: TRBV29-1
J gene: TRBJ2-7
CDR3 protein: CSVRTGPGEQYF
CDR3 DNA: TGCAGCGTTAGAACAGGGCCTGGCGAGCAGTACTTC

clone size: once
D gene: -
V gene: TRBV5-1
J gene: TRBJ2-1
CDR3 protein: CASSLGTGNIYNEQFF
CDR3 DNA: TGCGCCAGCAGCTTGGGAACGGGGAATATATACAATGAGCAGTTCTTC

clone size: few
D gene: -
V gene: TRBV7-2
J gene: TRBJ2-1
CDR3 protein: CASSFETANYNEQFF
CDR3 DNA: TGTGCCAGCAGCTTTGAGACAGCAAACTACAATGAGCAGTTCTTC

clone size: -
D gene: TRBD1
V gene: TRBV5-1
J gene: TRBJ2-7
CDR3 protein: CASRNTTGAYEQYF
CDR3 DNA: TGCGCCAGCAGGAACACGACAGGGGCCTACGAGCAGTACTTC